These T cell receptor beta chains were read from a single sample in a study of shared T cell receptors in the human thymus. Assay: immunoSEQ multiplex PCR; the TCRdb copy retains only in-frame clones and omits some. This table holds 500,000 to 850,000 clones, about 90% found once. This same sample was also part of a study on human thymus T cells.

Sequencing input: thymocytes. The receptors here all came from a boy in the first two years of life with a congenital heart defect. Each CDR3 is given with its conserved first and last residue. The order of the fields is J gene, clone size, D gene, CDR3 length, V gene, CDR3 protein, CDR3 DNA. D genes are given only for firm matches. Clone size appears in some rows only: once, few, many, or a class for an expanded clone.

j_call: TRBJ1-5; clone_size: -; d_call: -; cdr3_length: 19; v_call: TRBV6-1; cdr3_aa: CASSEERTHKIPSNQPQHF; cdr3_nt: TGTGCCAGCAGTGAGGAAAGGACTCACAAAATCCCTAGCAATCAGCCCCAGCATTTT
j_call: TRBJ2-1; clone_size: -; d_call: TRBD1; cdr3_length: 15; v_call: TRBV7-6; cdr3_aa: CASSFGTGSYNEQFF; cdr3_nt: TGTGCCAGCAGCTTTGGGACAGGCTCCTACAATGAGCAGTTCTTC
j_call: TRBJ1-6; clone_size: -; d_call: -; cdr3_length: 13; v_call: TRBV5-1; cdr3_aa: CASSPRGNSPLHF; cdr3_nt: TGCGCCAGCAGCCCGCGCGGGAATTCACCCCTCCACTTT
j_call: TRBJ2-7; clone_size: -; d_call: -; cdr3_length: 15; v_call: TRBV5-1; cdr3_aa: CASSYGRDRDYEQYF; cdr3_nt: TGCGCCAGCAGCTATGGGCGGGACAGAGATTACGAGCAGTACTTC
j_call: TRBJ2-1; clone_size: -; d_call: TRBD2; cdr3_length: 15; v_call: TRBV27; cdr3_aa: CASSLVTSGSWEQFF; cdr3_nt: TGTGCCAGCAGTTTAGTGACTAGCGGGAGCTGGGAGCAGTTCTTC
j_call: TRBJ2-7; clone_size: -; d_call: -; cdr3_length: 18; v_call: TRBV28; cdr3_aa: CASSSNPRTVSSSYEQYF; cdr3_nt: TGTGCCAGCAGTTCTAACCCCAGGACAGTCAGCAGCTCCTACGAGCAGTACTTC
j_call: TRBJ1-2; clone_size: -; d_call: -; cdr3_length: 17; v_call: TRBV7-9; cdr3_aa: CASSFPSGGSDNYGYTF; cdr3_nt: TGTGCCAGCAGCTTTCCCAGCGGGGGGAGTGATAACTATGGCTACACCTTC
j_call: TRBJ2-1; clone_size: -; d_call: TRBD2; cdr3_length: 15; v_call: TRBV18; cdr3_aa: CASSPRGTSSYEQFF; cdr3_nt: TGTGCCAGCTCACCACGGGGGACTAGTTCCTATGAGCAGTTCTTC
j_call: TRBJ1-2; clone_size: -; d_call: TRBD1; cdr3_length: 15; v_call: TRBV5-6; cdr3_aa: CASSLGPETGDGYTF; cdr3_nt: TGTGCCAGCAGCTTGGGGCCAGAGACAGGGGACGGCTACACCTTC
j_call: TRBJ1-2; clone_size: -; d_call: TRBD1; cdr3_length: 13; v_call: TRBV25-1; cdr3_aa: CAAEGARNYGYTF; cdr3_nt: TGTGCCGCAGAGGGGGCCCGAAACTATGGCTACACCTTC
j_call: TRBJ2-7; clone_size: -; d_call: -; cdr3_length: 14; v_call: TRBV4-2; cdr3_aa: CASSPGTSSYEQYF; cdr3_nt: TGTGCCAGCAGCCCCGGGACAAGCTCCTACGAGCAGTACTTC
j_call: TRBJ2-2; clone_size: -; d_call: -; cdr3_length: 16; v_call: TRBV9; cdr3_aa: CASSVVEGPYTGELFF; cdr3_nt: TGTGCCAGCAGCGTAGTGGAGGGACCCTACACCGGGGAGCTGTTTTTT
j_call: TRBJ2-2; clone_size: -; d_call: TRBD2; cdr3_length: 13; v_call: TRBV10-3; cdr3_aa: CAIHREGHRELFF; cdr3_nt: TGTGCCATTCACCGGGAGGGCCACCGGGAGCTGTTTTTT
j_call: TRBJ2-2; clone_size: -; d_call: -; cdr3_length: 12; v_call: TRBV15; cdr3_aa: CATVCSTGELFF; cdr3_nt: TGTGCCACCGTATGTAGCACCGGGGAGCTGTTTTTT
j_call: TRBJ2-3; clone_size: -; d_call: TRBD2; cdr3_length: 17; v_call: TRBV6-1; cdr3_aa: CASSEGTSGSVTDTQYF; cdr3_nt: TGTGCCAGCAGTGAGGGGACTAGCGGGAGTGTTACAGATACGCAGTATTTT
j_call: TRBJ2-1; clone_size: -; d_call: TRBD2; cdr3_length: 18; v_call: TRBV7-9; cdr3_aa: CASSPRTSALTNYNEQFF; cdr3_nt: TGTGCCAGCAGCCCCCGGACTAGCGCCTTGACAAATTACAATGAGCAGTTCTTC
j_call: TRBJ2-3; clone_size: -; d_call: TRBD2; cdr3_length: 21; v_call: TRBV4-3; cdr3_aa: CASSQADPKTSGRGPGDTQYF; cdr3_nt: TGCGCCAGCAGCCAAGCCGACCCGAAAACTAGCGGGAGGGGACCGGGGGATACGCAGTATTTT
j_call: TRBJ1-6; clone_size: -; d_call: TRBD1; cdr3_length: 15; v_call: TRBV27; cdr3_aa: CASRHKTGEDSPLHF; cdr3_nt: TGTGCCAGCAGACATAAGACAGGGGAGGATTCACCCCTCCACTTT
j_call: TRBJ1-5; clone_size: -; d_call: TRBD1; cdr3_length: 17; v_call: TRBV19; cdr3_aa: CASSTEIRGSLGQPQHF; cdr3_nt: TGTGCCAGTAGTACCGAGATCAGGGGGTCTCTTGGTCAGCCCCAGCATTTT
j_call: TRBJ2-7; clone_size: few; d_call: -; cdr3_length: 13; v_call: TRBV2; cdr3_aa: CASSDYLSYEQYF; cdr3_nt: TGTGCCAGCAGTGACTATCTATCCTACGAGCAGTACTTC
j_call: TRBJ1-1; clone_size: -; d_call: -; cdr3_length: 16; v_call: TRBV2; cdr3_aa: CASSAATNRDHTEAFF; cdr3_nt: TGTGCCAGCAGTGCGGCTACCAACAGGGACCACACTGAAGCTTTCTTT
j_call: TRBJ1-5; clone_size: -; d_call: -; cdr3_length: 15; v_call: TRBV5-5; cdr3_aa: CASSLSSTHSQPQHF; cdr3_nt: TGTGCCAGCAGCTTAAGTTCCACTCATAGTCAGCCCCAGCATTTT
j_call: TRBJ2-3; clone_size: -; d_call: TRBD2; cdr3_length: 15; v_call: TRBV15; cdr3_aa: CATSRPSAGADTQYF; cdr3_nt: TGTGCCACCAGCAGACCCTCGGCGGGAGCAGATACGCAGTATTTT
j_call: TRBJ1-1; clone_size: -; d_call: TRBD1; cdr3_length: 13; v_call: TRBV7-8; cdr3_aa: CASRAGGGTEAFF; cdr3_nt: TGTGCCAGCAGAGCAGGGGGCGGCACTGAAGCTTTCTTT
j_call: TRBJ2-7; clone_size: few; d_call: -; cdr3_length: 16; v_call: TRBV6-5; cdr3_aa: CASSCSRGGGVYEQYF; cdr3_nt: TGTGCCAGCAGTTGTTCGAGGGGAGGCGGGGTTTACGAGCAGTACTTC
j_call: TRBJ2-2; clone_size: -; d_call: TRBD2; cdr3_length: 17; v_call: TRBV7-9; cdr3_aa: CASSLIAGWILTGELFF; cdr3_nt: TGTGCCAGCAGCCTTATAGCGGGATGGATATTGACCGGGGAGCTGTTTTTT
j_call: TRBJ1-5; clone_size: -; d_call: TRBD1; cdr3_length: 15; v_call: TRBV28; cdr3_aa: CASSFRGPSDQPQHF; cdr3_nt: TGTGCCAGCAGTTTCAGGGGGCCTTCAGATCAGCCCCAGCATTTT
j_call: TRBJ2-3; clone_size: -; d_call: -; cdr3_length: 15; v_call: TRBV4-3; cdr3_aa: CASSQSELDTDTQYF; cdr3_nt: TGCGCCAGCAGCCAAAGTGAACTAGACACAGATACGCAGTATTTT
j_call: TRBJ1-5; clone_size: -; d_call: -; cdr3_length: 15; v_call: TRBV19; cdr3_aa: CATLEEGYSNQPQHF; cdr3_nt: TGTGCCACCCTGGAGGAGGGATATAGCAATCAGCCCCAGCATTTT
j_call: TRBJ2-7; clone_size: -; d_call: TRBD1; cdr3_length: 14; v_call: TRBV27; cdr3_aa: CASRTGTASYEQYF; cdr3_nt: TGTGCCAGCAGAACCGGGACAGCATCCTACGAGCAGTACTTC
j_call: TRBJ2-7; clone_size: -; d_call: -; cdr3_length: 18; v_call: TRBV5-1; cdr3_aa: CASSLVASRAPGPYEQYF; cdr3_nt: TGCGCCAGCAGCTTGGTAGCCTCGCGCGCGCCCGGCCCCTACGAGCAGTACTTC
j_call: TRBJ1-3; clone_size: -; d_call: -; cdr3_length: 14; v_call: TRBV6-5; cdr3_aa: CASSYRWAGNTIYF; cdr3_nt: TGTGCCAGCAGTTACCGATGGGCCGGAAACACCATATATTTT
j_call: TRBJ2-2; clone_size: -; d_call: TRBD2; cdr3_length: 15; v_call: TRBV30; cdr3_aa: CAWLNKRERVGELFF; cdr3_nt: TGTGCCTGGTTAAACAAGCGGGAGCGGGTCGGGGAGCTGTTTTTT
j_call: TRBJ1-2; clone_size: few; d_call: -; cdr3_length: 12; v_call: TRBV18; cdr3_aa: CASSQTREGYTF; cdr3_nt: TGTGCCAGCTCACAGACCAGGGAAGGCTACACCTTC
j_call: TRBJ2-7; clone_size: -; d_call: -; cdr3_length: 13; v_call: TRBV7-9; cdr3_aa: CASSGTGTYEQYF; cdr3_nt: TGTGCCAGCAGCGGAACAGGGACCTACGAGCAGTACTTC
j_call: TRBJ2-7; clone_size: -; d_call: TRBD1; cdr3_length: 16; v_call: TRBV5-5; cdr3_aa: CASSGGWTGRSYEQYF; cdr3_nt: TGTGCCAGCAGCGGCGGATGGACAGGACGTAGCTACGAGCAGTACTTC
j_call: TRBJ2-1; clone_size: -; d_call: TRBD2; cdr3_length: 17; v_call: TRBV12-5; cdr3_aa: CASGLVLASGMGNEQFF; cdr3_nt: TGTGCTAGTGGTTTGGTACTGGCTAGCGGGATGGGTAATGAGCAGTTCTTC
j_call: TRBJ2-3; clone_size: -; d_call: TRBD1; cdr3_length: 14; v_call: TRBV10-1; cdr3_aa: CASSTGQSTDTQYF; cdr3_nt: TGCGCCAGCAGTACGGGACAGAGCACAGATACGCAGTATTTT
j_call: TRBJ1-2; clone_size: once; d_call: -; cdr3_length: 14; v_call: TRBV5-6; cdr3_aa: CASSLVGGGYGYTF; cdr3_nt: TGTGCCAGCAGCTTGGTCGGGGGAGGGTATGGCTACACCTTC
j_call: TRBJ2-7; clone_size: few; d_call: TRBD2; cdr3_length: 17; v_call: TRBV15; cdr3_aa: CATSRAPPSGLPYEQYF; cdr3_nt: TGTGCCACCAGCAGAGCCCCCCCTAGCGGCCTCCCCTACGAGCAGTACTTC
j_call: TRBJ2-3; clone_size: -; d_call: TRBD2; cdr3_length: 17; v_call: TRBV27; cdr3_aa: CASSIAGGLGGTDTQYF; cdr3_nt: TGTGCCAGCTCCATAGCGGGGGGGCTGGGGGGCACAGATACGCAGTATTTT
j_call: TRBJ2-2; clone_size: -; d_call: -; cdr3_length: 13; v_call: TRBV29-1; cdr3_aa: CSVDEANTGELFF; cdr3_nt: TGCAGCGTTGACGAGGCTAACACCGGGGAGCTGTTTTTT
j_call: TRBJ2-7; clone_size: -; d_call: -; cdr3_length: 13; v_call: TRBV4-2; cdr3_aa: CASSLRRHYEQYF; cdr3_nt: TGTGCCAGCAGCCTAAGACGACACTACGAGCAGTACTTC
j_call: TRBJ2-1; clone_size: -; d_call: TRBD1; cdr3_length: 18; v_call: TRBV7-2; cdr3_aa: CASSLAGRAGQGYNEQFF; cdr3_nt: TGTGCCAGCAGCTTAGCGGGGCGGGCGGGACAGGGTTACAATGAGCAGTTCTTC
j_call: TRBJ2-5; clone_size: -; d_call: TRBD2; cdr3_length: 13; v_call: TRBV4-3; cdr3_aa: CAARASGQETQYF; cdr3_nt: TGCGCCGCTCGGGCTAGCGGGCAAGAGACCCAGTACTTC
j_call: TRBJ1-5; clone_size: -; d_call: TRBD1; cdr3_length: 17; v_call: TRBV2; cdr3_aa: CASSVVTDRGGGQPQHF; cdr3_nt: TGTGCCAGCAGCGTCGTTACCGACAGGGGAGGCGGTCAGCCCCAGCATTTT
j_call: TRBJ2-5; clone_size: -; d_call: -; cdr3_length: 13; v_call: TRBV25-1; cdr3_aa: CATLTGSQETQYF; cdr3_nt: TGTGCCACTCTCACAGGGTCCCAAGAGACCCAGTACTTC
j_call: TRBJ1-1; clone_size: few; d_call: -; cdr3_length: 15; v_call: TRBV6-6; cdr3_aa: CASSYSTGRNTEAFF; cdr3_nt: TGTGCCAGCAGTTACTCCACAGGGCGGAACACTGAAGCTTTCTTT
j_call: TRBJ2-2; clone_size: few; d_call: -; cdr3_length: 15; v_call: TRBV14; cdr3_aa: CASSQPGQNTGELFF; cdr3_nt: TGTGCCAGCAGCCAACCGGGACAGAACACCGGGGAGCTGTTTTTT
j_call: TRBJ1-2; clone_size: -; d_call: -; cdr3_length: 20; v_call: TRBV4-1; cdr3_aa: CASSQDISGATPVTNYGYTF; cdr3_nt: TGCGCCAGCAGCCAAGATATCTCAGGGGCGACGCCCGTTACTAACTATGGCTACACCTTC
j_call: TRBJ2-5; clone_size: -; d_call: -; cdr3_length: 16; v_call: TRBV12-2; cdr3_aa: CASRPGTGRDQETQYF; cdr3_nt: TGTGCAAGTCGCCCAGGGACAGGTAGAGACCAAGAGACCCAGTACTTC
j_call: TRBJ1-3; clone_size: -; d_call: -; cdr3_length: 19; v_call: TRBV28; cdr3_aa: CASSLLGRTDLRSGNTIYF; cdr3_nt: TGTGCCAGCAGTTTATTAGGTCGGACAGACCTTCGCTCTGGAAACACCATATATTTT
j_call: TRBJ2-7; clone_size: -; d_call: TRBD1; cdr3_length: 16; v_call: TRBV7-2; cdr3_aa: CASSSEGDRDGYEQYF; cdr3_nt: TGTGCCAGCAGTTCAGAGGGGGACAGGGACGGGTACGAGCAGTACTTC
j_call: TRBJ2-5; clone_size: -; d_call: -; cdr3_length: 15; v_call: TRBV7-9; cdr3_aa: CASSLPLWARETQYF; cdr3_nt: TGTGCCAGCAGCTTACCCTTGTGGGCCCGGGAGACCCAGTACTTC
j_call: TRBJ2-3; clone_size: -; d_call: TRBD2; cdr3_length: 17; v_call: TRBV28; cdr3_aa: CASSHLKLGRVSDTQYF; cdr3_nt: TGTGCCAGCAGCCACCTCAAACTAGGGAGGGTATCTGATACGCAGTATTTT
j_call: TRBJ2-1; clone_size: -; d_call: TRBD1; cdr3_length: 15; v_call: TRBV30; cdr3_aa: CAWSVRDRGAHEQFF; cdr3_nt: TGTGCCTGGAGTGTACGGGACAGGGGGGCCCATGAGCAGTTCTTC
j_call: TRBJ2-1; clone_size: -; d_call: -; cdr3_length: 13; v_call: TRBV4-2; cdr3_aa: CASSHYSSPGQFF; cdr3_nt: TGTGCCAGCAGCCACTACAGTTCTCCTGGGCAGTTCTTC
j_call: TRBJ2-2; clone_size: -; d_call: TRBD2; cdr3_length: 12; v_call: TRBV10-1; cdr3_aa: CAASRGAGELFF; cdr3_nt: TGCGCCGCTTCTCGGGGGGCCGGGGAGCTGTTTTTT
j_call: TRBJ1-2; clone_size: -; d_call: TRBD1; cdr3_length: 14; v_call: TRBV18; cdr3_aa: CASSSGQGSVGYTF; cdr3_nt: TGTGCCAGCTCATCGGGACAGGGGAGCGTTGGCTACACCTTC